This T cell receptor (beta chain) was observed in a study of beta chain features in type 1 diabetes. The study's findings and limits: Short templates might get an advantage during PCR, and this would be equal in patients and controls. It was among patients, rather than healthy donors, that naive, central memory and Treg TCRB repertoires appeared more similar.

The CDR3 runs 13 residues. CDR1 is MGHDK, CDR2 SYGVNS, per germline. V was pared by 6 bases and J by 7 bases, with 5 bases of the junction left unmatched. Of the isolated RNA, all was reverse transcribed, and so the sequenced material was expressed TCRB transcripts. Here immunoSEQ multiplex PCR was the method, and the copy in TCRdb shows in-frame clones only, minus some. The sample has some 330,000 clones; roughly 9.6% are singletons. This clone occurred a few times. What it binds is not known. Sequencing was performed on naive CD4+ T cells from blood. The sequence came from a woman younger than 45 in good health. V and J are TRBV25-1 and TRBJ1-5, with TRBD1 matching 8 bases. The chain's CDR3 is CASRDREGQPQHF. The DNA for the CDR3 is TGTGCCAGCAGGGACAGGGAAGGGCAGCCCCAGCATTTT. Full variable domain (remainder filled in from reference TRBV25-1 and TRBJ1-5): EADIYQTPRYLVIGTGKKITLECSQTMGHDKMYWYQQDPGMELHLIHYSYGVNSTEKGDLSSESTVSRIRTEHFPLTLESARPSHTSQYLCASRDREGQPQHFGDGTRLSIL.